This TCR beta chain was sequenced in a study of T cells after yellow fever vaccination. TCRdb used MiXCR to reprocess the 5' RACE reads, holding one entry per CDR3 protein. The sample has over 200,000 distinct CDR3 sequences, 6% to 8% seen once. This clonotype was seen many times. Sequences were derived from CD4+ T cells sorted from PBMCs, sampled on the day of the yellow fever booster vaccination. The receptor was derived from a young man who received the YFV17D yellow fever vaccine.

The CDR3 reads CASSPNGGRALYEQYF. Here the CDR3 DNA reads TGTGCCAGCAGCCCGAACGGCGGCAGGGCGCTCTACGAGCAGTACTTC. The rearrangement joins TRBV7-2 to TRBJ2-7; a possible D gene is TRBD1 (5 bases). This CDR3 comprises 16 residues. The ends were cut back, 5 bases at V and 3 bases at J, with 20 bases in the middle. CDR1 is SGHTA and CDR2 is FQGNSA in the germline V gene. The full variable domain, in which reference TRBV7-2 and TRBJ2-7 provide the parts outside the CDR3, is GAGVSQSPSNKVTEKGKDVELRCDPISGHTALYWYRQSLGQGLEFLIYFQGNSAPDKSGLPSDRFSAERTGGSVSTLTIQRTQQEDSAVYLCASSPNGGRALYEQYFGPGTRLTVT.